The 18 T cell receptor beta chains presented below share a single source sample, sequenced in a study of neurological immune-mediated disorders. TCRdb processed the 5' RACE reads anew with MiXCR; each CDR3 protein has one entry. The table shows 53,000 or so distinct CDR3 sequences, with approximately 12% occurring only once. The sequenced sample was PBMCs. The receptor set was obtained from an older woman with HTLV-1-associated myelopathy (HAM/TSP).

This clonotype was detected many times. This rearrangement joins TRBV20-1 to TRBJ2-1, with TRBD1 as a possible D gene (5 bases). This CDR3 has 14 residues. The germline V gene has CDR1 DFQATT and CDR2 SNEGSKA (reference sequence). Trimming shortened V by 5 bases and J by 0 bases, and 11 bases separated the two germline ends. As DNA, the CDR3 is TGCAGTGCTGACAGTGGCAGCTCCTACAATGAGCAGTTCTTC. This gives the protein CSADSGSSYNEQFF.

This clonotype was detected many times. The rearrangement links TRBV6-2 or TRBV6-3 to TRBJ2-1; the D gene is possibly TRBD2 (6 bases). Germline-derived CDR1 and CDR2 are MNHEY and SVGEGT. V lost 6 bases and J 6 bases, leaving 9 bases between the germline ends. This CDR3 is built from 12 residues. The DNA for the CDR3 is TGTGCCAGCAGCCGGAGGGCCAATGAGCAGTTCTTC. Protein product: CASSRRANEQFF.

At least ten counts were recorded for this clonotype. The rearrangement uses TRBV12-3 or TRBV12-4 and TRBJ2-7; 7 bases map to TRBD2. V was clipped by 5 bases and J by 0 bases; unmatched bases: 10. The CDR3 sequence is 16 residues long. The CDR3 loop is CASSLYRDYSSYEQYF. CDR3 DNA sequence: TGTGCCAGCAGTCTGTACCGGGACTACAGCTCCTACGAGCAGTACTTC.

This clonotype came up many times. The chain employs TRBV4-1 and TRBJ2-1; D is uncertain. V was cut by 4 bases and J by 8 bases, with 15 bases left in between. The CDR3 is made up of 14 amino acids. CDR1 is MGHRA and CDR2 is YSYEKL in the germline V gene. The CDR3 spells CASSPNERADEQFF. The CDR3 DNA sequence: TGCGCCAGCAGCCCGAATGAACGGGCCGATGAGCAGTTCTTC.

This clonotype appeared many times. The CDR3 bases are TGTGCCAGTAGCAGCGGAAAAGAGACCCAGTACTTC. This sequence encodes CASSSGKETQYF. The J gene is TRBJ2-5, the V gene TRBV19; D may be TRBD2 (5 bases). The V gene lost 6 bases and the J gene lost 3 bases, with 8 bases spanning the gap. Germline V gene sequence: CDR1 LNHDA, CDR2 SQIVND (reference sequence). This CDR3 comprises 12 residues.

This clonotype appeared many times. Here the CDR3 DNA reads TGTGCCAGCTCACCGTCTAGCGGGAGAGGCCTGGAGCAGTTCTTC. Its protein is CASSPSSGRGLEQFF. This chain links TRBV18 with TRBJ2-1, with 10 bases identical to TRBD2. V was clipped by 3 bases and J by 10 bases; unmatched bases: 9. CDR1 is KGHSH and CDR2 is LQKENI in the germline V gene. This CDR3 is 15 amino acids long.

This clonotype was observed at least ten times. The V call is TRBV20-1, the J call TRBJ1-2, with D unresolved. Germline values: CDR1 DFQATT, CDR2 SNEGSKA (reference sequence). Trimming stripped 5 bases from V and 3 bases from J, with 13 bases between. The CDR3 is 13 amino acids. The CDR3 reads CSASKTGDYGYTF. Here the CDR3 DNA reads TGCAGTGCTTCGAAGACCGGCGACTATGGCTACACCTTC.

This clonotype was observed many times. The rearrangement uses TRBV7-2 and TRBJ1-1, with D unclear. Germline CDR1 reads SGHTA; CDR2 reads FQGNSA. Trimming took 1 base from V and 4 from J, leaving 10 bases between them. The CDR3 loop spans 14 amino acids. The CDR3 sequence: CASSLVGVGTEAFF. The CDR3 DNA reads TGTGCCAGCAGCTTAGTTGGGGTCGGCACTGAAGCTTTCTTT.

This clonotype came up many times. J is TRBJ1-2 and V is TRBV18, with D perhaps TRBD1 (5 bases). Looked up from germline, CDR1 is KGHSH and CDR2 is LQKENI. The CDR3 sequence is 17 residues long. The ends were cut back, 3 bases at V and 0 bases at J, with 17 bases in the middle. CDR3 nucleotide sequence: TGTGCCAGCTCACCCTTGGCAGGGACCTCTCCTAACTATGGCTACACCTTC. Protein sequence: CASSPLAGTSPNYGYTF.

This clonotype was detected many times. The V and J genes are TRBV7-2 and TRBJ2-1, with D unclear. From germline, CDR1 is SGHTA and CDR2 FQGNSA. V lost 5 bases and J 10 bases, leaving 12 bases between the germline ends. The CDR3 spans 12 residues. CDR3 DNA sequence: TGTGCCAGCAGCAAGGACCCCCGGGAGCAGTTCTTC. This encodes CASSKDPREQFF.

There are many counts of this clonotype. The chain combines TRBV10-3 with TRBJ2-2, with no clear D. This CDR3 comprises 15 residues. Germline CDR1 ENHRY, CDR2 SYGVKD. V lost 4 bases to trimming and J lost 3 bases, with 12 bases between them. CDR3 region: CAISVLGPDTGELFF. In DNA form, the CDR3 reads TGTGCCATCAGTGTTCTAGGGCCGGACACCGGGGAGCTGTTTTTT.

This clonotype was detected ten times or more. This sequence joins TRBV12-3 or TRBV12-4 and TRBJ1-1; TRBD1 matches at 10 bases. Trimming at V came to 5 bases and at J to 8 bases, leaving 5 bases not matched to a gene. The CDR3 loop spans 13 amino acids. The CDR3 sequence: CASSPDRGQEAFF. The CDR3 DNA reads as TGTGCCAGCAGTCCCGACAGGGGGCAGGAAGCTTTCTTT.

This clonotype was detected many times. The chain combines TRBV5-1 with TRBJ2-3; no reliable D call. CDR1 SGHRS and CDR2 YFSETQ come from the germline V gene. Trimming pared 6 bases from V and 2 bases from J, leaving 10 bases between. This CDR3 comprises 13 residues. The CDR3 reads CASIDTYTDTQYF. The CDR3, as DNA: TGCGCCAGCATCGACACTTACACAGATACGCAGTATTTT.

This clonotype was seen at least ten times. CDR3 residues: CASSFLNEQFF. CDR3 coding DNA: TGTGCCAGCAGCTTTCTAAATGAGCAGTTCTTC. This chain joins TRBV7-8 and TRBJ2-1; D gene unclear. The CDR3 has 11 residues. The ends were cut back, 3 bases at V and 7 bases at J, with 4 bases in the middle. Germline CDR1 reads SGHVS; CDR2 reads FQNEAQ.

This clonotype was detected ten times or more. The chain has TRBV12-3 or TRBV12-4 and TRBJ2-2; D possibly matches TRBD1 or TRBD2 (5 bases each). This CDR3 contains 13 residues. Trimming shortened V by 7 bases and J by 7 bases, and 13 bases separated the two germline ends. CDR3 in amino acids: CASILSGLGELFF. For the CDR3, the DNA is TGTGCCAGCATCCTTTCGGGGCTCGGGGAGCTGTTTTTT.

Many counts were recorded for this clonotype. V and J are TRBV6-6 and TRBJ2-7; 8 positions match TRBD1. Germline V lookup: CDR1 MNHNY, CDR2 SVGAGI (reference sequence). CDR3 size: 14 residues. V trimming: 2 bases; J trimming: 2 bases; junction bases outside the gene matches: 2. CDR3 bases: TGTGCCAGCAGTTACCTCAGGGGGCCCTACGAGCAGTACTTC. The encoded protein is CASSYLRGPYEQYF.

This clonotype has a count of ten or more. Here the CDR3 reads CATTGEGGYTF. CDR3 nucleotide sequence: TGTGCCACGACCGGGGAGGGTGGCTACACCTTC. The rearrangement uses TRBV10-3 and TRBJ1-2; unclear D gene. Trimming shortened V by 10 bases and J by 7 bases, and 13 bases separated the two germline ends. CDR1 and CDR2 (germline): ENHRY, SYGVKD. This CDR3 has 11 residues.

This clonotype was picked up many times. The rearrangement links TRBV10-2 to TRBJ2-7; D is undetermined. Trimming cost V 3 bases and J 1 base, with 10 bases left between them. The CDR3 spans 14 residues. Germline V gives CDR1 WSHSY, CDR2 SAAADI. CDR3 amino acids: CASSDSRASYEQYF. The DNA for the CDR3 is TGCGCCAGCAGTGATAGTCGGGCTTCCTACGAGCAGTACTTC.